A selection of T cell receptor beta chains follows, all from one sample in a study of shared clonotypes between healthy human individuals. The method was immunoSEQ multiplex PCR; TCRdb's version includes in-frame clones alone and lacks a portion of them. The table has under 1 million clones, 90% to 95% seen once; the top ten hold about 24%. The specimen sequenced was naive CD8+ T cells sorted from blood. The receptors originated from a man younger than 40 in good health. Each CDR3 is given with its conserved first and last residue. The D gene is left open where the match is weak. Clone size is shown for a subset of rows, as once, few, many or a class of expanded clone.

v_call,clone_size,d_call,j_call,cdr3_aa,cdr3_nt
TRBV28,.,TRBD2,TRBJ2-1,CASSNERGGRDPNEQFF,TGTGCCAGCAGTAACGAAAGGGGCGGGAGGGACCCCAATGAGCAGTTCTTC
TRBV7-9,.,.,TRBJ2-1,CASSSKNYNEQFF,TGTGCCAGCAGTTCTAAAAACTACAATGAGCAGTTCTTC
TRBV29-1,once,.,TRBJ2-7,CSAIPGGQEDYEQYF,TGCAGCGCGATACCGGGTGGGCAGGAAGACTACGAGCAGTACTTC
TRBV27,.,.,TRBJ2-7,CASSSLGQGYEQYF,TGTGCCAGCAGTTCTTTGGGGCAGGGCTACGAGCAGTACTTC
TRBV7-9,.,TRBD2,TRBJ2-1,CASSPTSGSRNEQFF,TGTGCCAGCAGCCCAACTAGCGGGAGTAGGAATGAGCAGTTCTTC
TRBV29-1,.,TRBD2,TRBJ2-7,CSVEGWLAGGNPYEQYF,TGCAGCGTTGAAGGGTGGCTAGCGGGAGGGAACCCCTACGAGCAGTACTTC
TRBV27,once,TRBD1,TRBJ2-7,CASSLEGTGIYEQYF,TGTGCCAGCAGTTTAGAAGGGACAGGGATCTACGAGCAGTACTTC
TRBV28,.,TRBD1,TRBJ1-4,CASSFGVGGLNEKLFF,TGTGCCAGCAGTTTTGGGGTAGGGGGCCTAAATGAAAAACTGTTTTTT
TRBV19,.,TRBD2,TRBJ2-1,CASSETSGLYNEQFF,TGTGCCAGTAGTGAAACTAGCGGACTCTACAATGAGCAGTTCTTC
TRBV5-6,.,.,TRBJ1-5,CASSLSGFRSQHF,TGTGCCAGCAGCCTATCTGGATTCAGGTCCCAGCATTTT
TRBV11-3,.,.,TRBJ2-7,CASSLGFSYEQYF,TGTGCCAGCAGCTTAGGATTTTCCTACGAGCAGTACTTC
TRBV30,.,.,TRBJ1-3,CAWSEGMGGGNTIYF,TGTGCCTGGAGTGAGGGTATGGGAGGCGGAAACACCATATATTTT
TRBV9,.,.,TRBJ1-1,CASSVGSMNTEAFF,TGTGCCAGCAGCGTCGGTAGCATGAACACTGAAGCTTTCTTT
TRBV5-6,.,.,TRBJ2-7,CASSLVSWEPDEQYF,TGTGCCAGCAGCTTGGTTAGTTGGGAGCCCGACGAGCAGTACTTC